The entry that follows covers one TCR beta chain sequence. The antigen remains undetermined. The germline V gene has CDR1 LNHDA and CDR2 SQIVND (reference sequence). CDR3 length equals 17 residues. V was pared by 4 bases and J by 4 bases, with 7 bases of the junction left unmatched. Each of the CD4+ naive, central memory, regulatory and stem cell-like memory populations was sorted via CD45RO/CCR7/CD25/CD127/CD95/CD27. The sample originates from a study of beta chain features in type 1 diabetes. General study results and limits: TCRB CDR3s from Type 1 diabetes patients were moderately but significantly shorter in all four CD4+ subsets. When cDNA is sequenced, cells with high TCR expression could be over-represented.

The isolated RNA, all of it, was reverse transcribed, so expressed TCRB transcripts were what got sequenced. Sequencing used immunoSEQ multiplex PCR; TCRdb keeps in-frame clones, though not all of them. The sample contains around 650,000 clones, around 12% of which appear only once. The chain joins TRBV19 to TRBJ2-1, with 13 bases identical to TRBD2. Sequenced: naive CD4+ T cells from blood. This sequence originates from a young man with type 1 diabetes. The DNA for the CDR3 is TGTGCCAGTAGTACGGCGGGACTAGCGGGGCTATACAATGAGCAGTTCTTC. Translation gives CASSTAGLAGLYNEQFF.